This T cell receptor beta chain comes out of a study of blood T cell repertoires in COVID-19 (dated by TCRdb to 2018 to 2020). About the investigation overall: Samples from collaborators originated in the United States, Italy and Spain and spanned both the acute and convalescent phases of COVID-19. The prospective study material was composed of cDNA or gDNA derived from T cells, B-cell-depleted T cells, or PBMCs. The dataset comprised deeply sampled blood TCRbeta repertoires from subjects exposed to, actively infected with, or recovered from COVID-19. The repertoires were made available in a free public database intended to serve as a resource for research on the immune response to SARS-CoV-2. The samples were drawn from two sources: the first 160 participants of the ongoing ImmuneRACE study, and 1,200 or so subjects contributed by 6 global collaborators. The sample metadata nearly always contained a de-identified subject ID, COVID-19 status, age in years and sex. Where HLA class I and class II types were available, the types were taken from metadata supplied by the sample provider, not from assay-based typing. The research as a whole found: The amount of clinical and demographic metadata varied by source and participant and was provided uncurated.

TCRbeta CDR3 regions were amplified from genomic DNA by means of the immunoSEQ Assay, a bias-controlled multiplex PCR. The study's own analysis went as follows. The number of nucleated cells in each sample was estimated from the amplification of reference gene primers within the assay. To quantify the absolute abundance of each unique TCRbeta CDR3 rearrangement, sequence reads were collapsed and filtered. For each sample, productive Simpson clonality was calculated as the square root of Simpson's diversity index over productive rearrangements. In TCRdb, the immuneACCESS table is reduced to in-frame sequences with V and J assigned. These tables do not hold every clone; where another copy was compared, an unresolved V gene accounts for under half, and the others remain unexplained. V and J calls and clone size are given by that table; D and trimming were obtained from the DNA. The sample includes approximately 160,000 clones, with 84% observed a single time. The top ten constitute under 8.5% of the sample.

Another Seattle source contributed samples from volunteer blood donors who had recovered from COVID-19. Whole blood was collected in K2EDTA tubes by collaborating institutions according to the institutions' own protocols. Collaborator samples were shipped for TCRbeta analysis as frozen whole blood, isolated PBMCs, or DNA extracted from either sample type. CDR1 SGHTA and CDR2 FQGNSA are derived from the germline V gene. Measured from the cysteine to the phenylalanine, the CDR3 is 12 residues long. Only CDR3 DNA is held: 36 bases, read in frame from base 1. Trimming at the junction amounts to 3 bases on V and 3 bases on J, and the germline ends lie 5 bases apart. Details on this clone: Its antigen is still unknown. No base qualities exist here, and no much larger clone lies one base off it.

The sequence came from a man between 40 and 49 years old who had recovered from COVID-19. The sample taken for sequencing was peripheral blood. The V gene is TRBV7-2 and the J gene is TRBJ1-1; the D gene cannot be named for sure. The bases read TGTGCCAGCAGCTTGAGGGACACTGAAGCTTTCTTT. Its product reads: CASSLRDTEAFF.